This TCR beta chain is from a study of beta chain features in type 1 diabetes. Study-wide results and caveats: A moderate, significant TCRB CDR3 shortening appeared in type 1 diabetes across four CD4+ subsets.

The isolated RNA, all of it, was reverse transcribed, so expressed TCRB transcripts were what got sequenced. It was found that naive, central memory and regulatory T cell samples averaged around 3.7 million reads. Assay used: immunoSEQ multiplex PCR; TCRdb lists only in-frame clones, some missing. This table holds hundreds of thousands of clones, about 11% found once. In germline, CDR1 is GTSNPN, CDR2 SVGIG (reference sequence). V gave up 8 bases and J gave up 7 bases, with 9 bases separating them. The CDR3 contains 10 residues. Points on this clone: Its antigen remains unknown.

The TCR comes from a man between 25 and 39 years old with type 1 diabetes. The sample consisted of naive CD4+ T cells from blood. The chain recombines TRBV30 with TRBJ2-1, with D tentatively TRBD2 (6 bases). The CDR3 region is CAGGRNEQFF. The CDR3 DNA sequence: TGTGCCGGGGGGAGGAATGAGCAGTTCTTC.